What follows are 16 T cell receptor beta chains derived from one specimen sequenced in a study of shared clonotypes between healthy human individuals. Terminally differentiated effector memory CD45RA+ cells were excluded from the naive CD8 cells, which were CD45RO-negative and positively selected for CCR7. Here immunoSEQ multiplex PCR was the method, and the copy in TCRdb shows in-frame clones only, minus some. The sample includes approximately 590,000 clones, about 95% seen only once; the top ten take over 0.09%. Source material: naive CD8+ T cells sorted from blood. All receptors come from a woman aged 25 to 39 in good health.

The chain joins TRBV7-6 to TRBJ2-3, with a tentative D call TRBD2 (5 bases). Trimming pared 5 bases from V and 0 bases from J, leaving 18 bases between. CDR1 and CDR2 from the germline V gene are SGHVS and FNYEAQ. This CDR3 has 17 amino acids. The CDR3 spells CASSRRGSGPSTDTQYF. The CDR3 region has the DNA TGTGCCAGCAGCCGACGAGGGAGCGGCCCTAGCACAGATACGCAGTATTTT.

The chain joins TRBV7-6 to TRBJ2-2; D gene uncertain. CDR3 length equals 12 residues. CDR1 and CDR2 from the germline V gene are SGHVS and FNYEAQ. V lost 4 bases, J lost 1 base, and 1 base lay in between. The CDR3: CASSWNTGELFF. DNA for the CDR3: TGTGCCAGCAGCTGGAACACCGGGGAGCTGTTTTTT.

J is TRBJ2-2 and V is TRBV28, with D possibly being TRBD2 (5 bases). Germline lookup yields CDR1 MDHEN and CDR2 SYDVKM. Trimming removed 1 base from V and 6 bases from J, with 18 bases in between. The CDR3 has 17 amino acids. CDR3 sequence reads: CASSLSPWRSSAGELFF. DNA of the CDR3: TGTGCCAGCAGTTTATCCCCCTGGAGGTCCTCAGCCGGGGAGCTGTTTTTT.

This sequence joins TRBV4-1 and TRBJ1-3, with D possibly being TRBD1 (5 bases). Trimming removed 1 base from V and 2 bases from J, with 9 bases in between. The V gene's germline CDR1 is MGHRA and CDR2 YSYEKL. This CDR3 has 15 residues. The CDR3 here is CASSQGRGAGNTIYF. The CDR3, as DNA: TGCGCCAGCAGCCAAGGGCGAGGGGCTGGAAACACCATATATTTT.

V and J are TRBV7-9 and TRBJ2-3, with 9 bases identical to TRBD2. The CDR3 totals 15 residues. With 5 bases clipped from V and 0 bases from J, the junction kept 3 bases outside the gene matches. Germline V CDR1 and CDR2: SEHNR, FQNEAQ (reference sequence). The CDR3 DNA follows: TGTGCCAGCAGCCCCAGCGGGAGGAGCACAGATACGCAGTATTTT. Its translation is CASSPSGRSTDTQYF.

The chain joins TRBV30 to TRBJ1-6; unclear D gene. Germline assignment: CDR1 GTSNPN and CDR2 SVGIG (reference sequence). This CDR3 region has 15 residues. V lost 0 bases to trimming and J lost 5 bases, with 11 bases between them. The chain's CDR3 is CAWSVIGSDNSPLHF. In DNA form, the CDR3 reads TGTGCCTGGAGTGTAATTGGAAGCGATAATTCACCCCTCCACTTT.

The rearrangement links TRBV9 to TRBJ2-7; 13 nucleotides match TRBD2. This CDR3 has 13 residues. Losses at the gene ends were 3 bases for V and 10 bases for J; bases not matched to a gene: 4. From germline, CDR1 is SGDLS and CDR2 YYNGEE. CDR3 sequence (DNA): TGTGCCAGCAGCGGTCGACTAGCGGGAGGACAGTACTTC. Residues: CASSGRLAGGQYF.

The genes are TRBV27 and TRBJ2-7; TRBD2 agrees at 10 bases. The V gene end was trimmed by 4 bases and the J gene end by 0 bases; junction bases not matched to a gene: 3. The CDR3 consists of 15 residues. In germline, CDR1 is MNHEY, CDR2 SMNVEV (reference sequence). CDR3 protein: CASSWTSGSSYEQYF. CDR3 nucleotide sequence: TGTGCCAGCAGTTGGACTAGCGGAAGCTCCTACGAGCAGTACTTC.

This clone was seen once. This CDR3 reads CASRTGFDTEAFF. The CDR3 DNA reads TGTGCCAGCAGGACAGGGTTCGACACTGAAGCTTTCTTT. The chain links TRBV5-4 to TRBJ1-1; 7 positions agree with TRBD1. This CDR3 has 13 amino acids. Germline CDR1 SGHNT, CDR2 YYREEE (reference sequence). Trimming cost V 5 bases and J 3 bases; bases outside gene matches: 4.

For the CDR3, the DNA is TGTGCCAGCAAAAGCGGGATTAATGAGCAGTTCTTC. Its translation is CASKSGINEQFF. The rearrangement joins TRBV9 to TRBJ2-1; 7 positions match TRBD2. Germline CDR1 reads SGDLS; CDR2 reads YYNGEE. CDR3 length equals 12 residues. After removal of 6 bases from V and 7 bases from J, the junction contained 4 bases not matched to a gene.

The gene calls are TRBV7-9 and TRBJ2-1, with TRBD2 matching 8 bases. The germline V gene has CDR1 SEHNR and CDR2 FQNEAQ (reference sequence). This CDR3 has 15 amino acids. V gave up 5 bases and J gave up 8 bases; unmatched junction bases: 11. The CDR3 nucleotides are TGTGCCAGCAGCCGGCCCGGGAGGGGGATCGATGAGCAGTTCTTC. Protein product: CASSRPGRGIDEQFF.

The V gene is TRBV6-5, the J gene TRBJ2-1; D gene ambiguous. Per the germline V gene, CDR1 is MNHEY and CDR2 is SVGAGI. The V gene lost 0 bases and the J gene lost 2 bases, with 11 bases spanning the gap. This CDR3 region has 16 residues. CDR3 sequence reads: CASSYSFREPYNEQFF. The CDR3 bases are TGTGCCAGCAGTTACTCGTTTAGGGAACCCTACAATGAGCAGTTCTTC.

This clone was detected only once. J is TRBJ2-3 and V is TRBV5-4, with a weak D call TRBD2 (5 bases). This CDR3 contains 14 residues. Per germline, CDR1 SGHNT and CDR2 YYREEE (reference sequence). Trimming left V 2 bases short and J 4 bases short, with 11 bases between. CDR3 protein: CASSLGRAADTQYF. The CDR3 DNA sequence: TGTGCCAGCAGCTTAGGGCGGGCCGCAGATACGCAGTATTTT. Based on the CDR3 plus reference TRBV5-4 and TRBJ2-3, the full variable domain is ETGVTQSPTHLIKTRGQQVTLRCSSQSGHNTVSWYQQALGQGPQFIFQYYREEENGRGNFPPRFSGLQFPNYSSELNVNALELDDSALYLCASSLGRAADTQYFGPGTRLTVL.

The chain is built from TRBV19 and TRBJ2-3; 8 nucleotides match TRBD1. This CDR3 is built from 14 residues. CDR1 and CDR2 (germline): LNHDA, SQIVND (reference sequence). Germline trimming cut 7 bases from V and 7 bases from J; bases unmatched to any gene: 10. CDR3 protein: CASMSGTGTYTQYF. CDR3 nucleotides: TGTGCCAGTATGTCCGGGACAGGAACCTATACGCAGTATTTT.

The chain recombines TRBV28 with TRBJ2-2; D is undetermined. Germline assignment: CDR1 MDHEN and CDR2 SYDVKM. CDR3 length: 15 residues. V was shortened by 4 bases and J by 7 bases, with 16 bases between the two germline ends. In nucleotides, the CDR3 is TGTGCCAGCAGTTCAGAGGCGATAATGGACGGGGAGCTGTTTTTT. Protein product: CASSSEAIMDGELFF.

The genes are TRBV27 and TRBJ2-5, with 8 bases identical to TRBD1. Germline loops: CDR1 MNHEY, CDR2 SMNVEV (reference sequence). The V gene end was trimmed by 4 bases and the J gene end by 6 bases; junction bases not matched to a gene: 4. The CDR3 has 13 residues. The CDR3 nucleotides read TGTGCCAGCAGTTCGACAGGGGCTCAGACCCAGTACTTC. It encodes CASSSTGAQTQYF.